These 15 T cell receptor beta chains came from one sample sequenced in a study of blood T cell repertoires in COVID-19. Sequencing was performed with immunoSEQ multiplex PCR; in TCRdb, only in-frame clones are kept and a portion is missing. The sample records more than 100,000 clones, 84% being singletons. The sample comprised peripheral blood. Receptors originate from a human donor in a cohort sampled during active COVID-19.

V is TRBV3-1 (or the pseudogene TRBV3-2) and J is TRBJ1-4; D unclear. The CDR3 length is 14 residues. Germline V gives CDR1 LGHDT, CDR2 YNNKEL (reference sequence). V lost 6 bases, J lost 7 bases, and 15 bases lay in between. The CDR3 protein is CASSLEGAGEKLFF. In DNA, the CDR3 is TGTGCCAGCAGTCTGGAGGGAGCGGGTGAAAAACTGTTTTTT.

This clone was recorded once. The chain combines TRBV19 with TRBJ1-4; the D gene is possibly TRBD1 (5 bases). In germline, CDR1 is LNHDA, CDR2 SQIVND (reference sequence). V was shortened by 3 bases and J by 8 bases, with 10 bases between the two germline ends. The length of the CDR3 is 13 residues. The CDR3 DNA reads as TGTGCCAGTAGTATTAAGGGGAGGGAAAAACTGTTTTTT. Protein sequence: CASSIKGREKLFF.

The V call is TRBV5-1, the J call TRBJ2-1; D is perhaps TRBD2 (5 bases). V lost 0 bases and J lost 0, with 10 bases in between. The CDR3 is 16 residues long. CDR1 is SGHRS, CDR2 YFSETQ, per germline. CDR3 in amino acids: CASSLADGGSYNEQFF. The CDR3 DNA is TGCGCCAGCAGCTTGGCGGACGGAGGCTCCTACAATGAGCAGTTCTTC.

The CDR3 region has the DNA TGTGCCAGCAGCTCCCGGGACTGGCAGGTGGACAATGAGCAGTTCTTC. It yields the protein CASSSRDWQVDNEQFF. The chain is built from TRBV7-9 and TRBJ2-1, with D tentatively TRBD2 (6 bases). Germline lookup yields CDR1 SEHNR and CDR2 FQNEAQ (reference sequence). The V gene lost 4 bases and the J gene lost 5 bases, with 18 bases spanning the gap. CDR3 length equals 16 residues.

This clone is deemed medium-sized. The rearrangement uses TRBV25-1 and TRBJ1-1; D unclear. The CDR3 covers 14 residues. V lost 5 bases to trimming and J lost 3 bases, with 13 bases between them. CDR1 and CDR2 (germline): MGHDK, SYGVNS. The CDR3 region is CASSHLGRDTEAFF. The CDR3 DNA reads TGTGCCAGCAGTCATCTTGGGAGAGACACTGAAGCTTTCTTT. Full variable domain (rest looked up from reference TRBV25-1 and TRBJ1-1): EADIYQTPRYLVIGTGKKITLECSQTMGHDKMYWYQQDPGMELHLIHYSYGVNSTEKGDLSSESTVSRIRTEHFPLTLESARPSHTSQYLCASSHLGRDTEAFFGQGTRLTVV.

The chain is built from TRBV6-2 or TRBV6-3 and TRBJ2-2, with a possible D match to TRBD1 (7 bases). The CDR3 has 16 amino acids. Germline V gene data show CDR1 as MNHEY and CDR2 as SVGEGT. V lost 5 bases to trimming and J lost 5 bases, with 18 bases between them. CDR3 coding DNA: TGTGCCAGCAGTCCCAGGGGGGCAGCACTAACCGGGGAGCTGTTTTTT. Residues: CASSPRGAALTGELFF.

The sample holds one count of this clone. The chain couples TRBV29-1 to TRBJ1-2, with 8 bases lining up with TRBD1. From germline, CDR1 is SQVTM and CDR2 ANQGSEA. Trimming at V came to 6 bases and at J to 3 bases, leaving 9 bases not matched to a gene. CDR3 length equals 14 residues. The CDR3 is CSVPDREIDYGYTF. The DNA for the CDR3 is TGCAGCGTCCCGGACAGGGAGATTGACTATGGCTACACCTTC.

This clone was seen only once. The rearrangement links TRBV3-1 (or the pseudogene TRBV3-2) to TRBJ1-2; possibly TRBD1 for D (6 bases). Germline V lookup: CDR1 LGHDT, CDR2 YNNKEL (reference sequence). The length of the CDR3 is 16 residues. With 0 bases removed from V and 2 bases from J, the gap between germline ends came to 13 bases. CDR3 protein: CASSQDPQGVNYGYTF. For the CDR3, the DNA is TGTGCCAGCAGCCAAGACCCACAGGGCGTAAACTATGGCTACACCTTC.

This clone was counted between two and nine times. CDR3 nucleotides: TGTGCCAGCTCCTTCACTGCCACAGATACGCAGTATTTT. This gives the protein CASSFTATDTQYF. The chain recombines TRBV18 with TRBJ2-3; D unclear. The CDR3 extends over 13 amino acids. Trimming removed 6 bases from V and 2 bases from J, with 9 bases in between. Germline V gene sequence: CDR1 KGHSH, CDR2 LQKENI.

The chain couples TRBV2 to TRBJ2-4; D is possibly TRBD1 (6 bases). CDR3 length: 16 residues. Trimming shortened V by 9 bases and J by 0 bases, and 18 bases separated the two germline ends. CDR1 and CDR2 (germline): SNHLY, FYNNEI. CDR3 in DNA: TGTGCCAGTTCCCCGGGACACCGGCTAGCCAAAAACATTCAGTACTTC. The encoded protein is CASSPGHRLAKNIQYF.

As regards this clone: The limits of the CDR3 on the DNA are not certain, so only TCRdb's listed CDR3 is given. This rearrangement joins TRBV27 to TRBJ2-3; the D segment call TRBD2 is taken from the table without a DNA check. The CDR3 contains 15 residues when both ends are counted. In germline, CDR1 is MNHEY, CDR2 SMNVEV (reference sequence). The CDR3 sequence: CASSTSGLTEDTQYF.

The chain couples TRBV2 to TRBJ2-5; D may be TRBD1 (6 bases). CDR3 length: 14 residues. CDR1 and CDR2 from the germline V gene are SNHLY and FYNNEI. The ends were cut back, 2 bases at V and 4 bases at J, with 11 bases in the middle. The CDR3 loop reads CASSEWAGAETQYF. In DNA, the CDR3 is TGTGCCAGCAGTGAATGGGCAGGGGCAGAGACCCAGTACTTC.

The J gene is TRBJ2-1, the V gene TRBV9, with a weak D call TRBD2 (5 bases). Trimming removed 1 base from V and 0 bases from J, with 14 bases in between. This CDR3 has 17 residues. Per the germline V gene, CDR1 is SGDLS and CDR2 is YYNGEE. The CDR3 protein is CASSVWEFSSSYNEQFF. In nucleotides, the CDR3 is TGTGCCAGCAGCGTATGGGAGTTCTCGAGCTCCTACAATGAGCAGTTCTTC.

This clone appeared a few times. The chain links TRBV5-1 to TRBJ1-1; perhaps TRBD1 as D (6 bases). The germline V gene encodes CDR1 SGHRS and CDR2 YFSETQ. This CDR3 has 12 residues. The ends were cut back, 3 bases at V and 10 bases at J, with 13 bases in the middle. The chain's CDR3 is CASSSQGLGAFF. The CDR3 DNA follows: TGCGCCAGCAGCTCCCAGGGGCTTGGAGCTTTCTTT.

The chain uses TRBV11-2 and TRBJ1-1; a possible D gene is TRBD1 (6 bases). The CDR3 length is 14 residues. V was trimmed by 3 bases and J by 5 bases, leaving 13 bases between them. Germline V CDR1 and CDR2: SGHAT, FQNNGV. The CDR3 spells CASSFRQAITEAFF. For the CDR3, the DNA is TGTGCCAGCAGCTTCCGACAGGCCATTACTGAAGCTTTCTTT. Filled out from reference TRBV11-2 and TRBJ1-1, the complete variable domain reads EAGVAQSPRYKIIEKRQSVAFWCNPISGHATLYWYQQILGQGPKLLIQFQNNGVVDDSQLPKDRFSAERLKGVDSTLKIQPAKLEDSAVYLCASSFRQAITEAFFGQGTRLTVV.